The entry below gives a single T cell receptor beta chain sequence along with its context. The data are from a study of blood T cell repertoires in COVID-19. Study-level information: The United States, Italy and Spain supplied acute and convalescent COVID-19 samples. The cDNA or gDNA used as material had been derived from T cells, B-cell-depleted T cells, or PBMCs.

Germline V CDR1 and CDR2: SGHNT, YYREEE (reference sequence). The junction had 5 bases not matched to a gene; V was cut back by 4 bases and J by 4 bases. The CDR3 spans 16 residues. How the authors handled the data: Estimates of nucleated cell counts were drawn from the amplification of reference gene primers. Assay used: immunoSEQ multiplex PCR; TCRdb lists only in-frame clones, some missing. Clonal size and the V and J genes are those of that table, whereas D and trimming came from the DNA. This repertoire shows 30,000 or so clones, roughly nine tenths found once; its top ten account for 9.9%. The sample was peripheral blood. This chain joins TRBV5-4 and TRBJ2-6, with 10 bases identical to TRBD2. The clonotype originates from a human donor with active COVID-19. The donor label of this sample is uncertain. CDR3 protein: CASSRLAGGGANVLTF. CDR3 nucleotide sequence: TGTGCCAGCAGCCGATTAGCGGGAGGCGGGGCCAACGTCCTGACTTTC.